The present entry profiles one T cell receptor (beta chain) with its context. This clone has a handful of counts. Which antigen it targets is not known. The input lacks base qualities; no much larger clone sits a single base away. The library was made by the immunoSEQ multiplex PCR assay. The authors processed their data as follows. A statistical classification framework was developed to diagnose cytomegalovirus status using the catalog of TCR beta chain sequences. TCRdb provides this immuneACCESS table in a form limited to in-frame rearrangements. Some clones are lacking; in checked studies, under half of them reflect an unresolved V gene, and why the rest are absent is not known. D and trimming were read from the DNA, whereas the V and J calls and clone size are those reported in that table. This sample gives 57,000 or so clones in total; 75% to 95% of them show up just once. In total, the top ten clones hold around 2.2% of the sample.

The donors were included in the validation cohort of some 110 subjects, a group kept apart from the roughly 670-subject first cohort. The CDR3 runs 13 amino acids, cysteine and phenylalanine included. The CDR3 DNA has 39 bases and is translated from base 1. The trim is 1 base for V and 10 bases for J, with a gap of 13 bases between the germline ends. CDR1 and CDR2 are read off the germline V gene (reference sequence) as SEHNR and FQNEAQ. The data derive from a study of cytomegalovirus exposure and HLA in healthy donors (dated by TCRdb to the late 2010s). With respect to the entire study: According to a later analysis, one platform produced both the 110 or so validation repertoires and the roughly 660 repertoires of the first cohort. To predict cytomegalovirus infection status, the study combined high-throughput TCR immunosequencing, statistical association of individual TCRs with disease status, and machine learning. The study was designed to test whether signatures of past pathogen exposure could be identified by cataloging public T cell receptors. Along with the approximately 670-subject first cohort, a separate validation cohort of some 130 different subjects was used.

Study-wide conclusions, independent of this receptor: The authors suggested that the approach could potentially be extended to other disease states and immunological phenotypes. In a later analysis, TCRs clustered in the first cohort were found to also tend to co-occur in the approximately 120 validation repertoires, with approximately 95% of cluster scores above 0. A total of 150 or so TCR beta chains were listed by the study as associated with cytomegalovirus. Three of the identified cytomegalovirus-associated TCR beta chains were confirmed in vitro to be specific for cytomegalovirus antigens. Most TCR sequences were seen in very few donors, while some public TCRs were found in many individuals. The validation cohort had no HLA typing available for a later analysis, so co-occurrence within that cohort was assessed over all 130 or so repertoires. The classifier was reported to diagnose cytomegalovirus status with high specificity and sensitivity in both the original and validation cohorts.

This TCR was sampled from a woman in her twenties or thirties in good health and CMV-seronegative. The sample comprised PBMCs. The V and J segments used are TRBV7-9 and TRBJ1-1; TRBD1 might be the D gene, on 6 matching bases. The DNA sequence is TGTGCCAGCAGCTTAGGGGTCAGGGGTTCAGCTTTCTTT. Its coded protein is CASSLGVRGSAFF.